Shown below are 31 T cell receptor beta chains from a single sample sequenced in a study of blood T cell repertoires in COVID-19. Libraries were prepared by immunoSEQ multiplex PCR; TCRdb keeps only in-frame clonotypes and omits some of them. The sample shows 190,000 or so clones, roughly 89% of them seen only once. Sequenced sample: peripheral blood. The source is a woman aged 18-29 years who had recovered from COVID-19.

The chain combines TRBV2 with TRBJ1-2; D may be TRBD1 (6 bases). The CDR3 sequence is 12 residues long. V was cut by 11 bases and J by 4 bases, with 14 bases left in between. Per germline, CDR1 SNHLY and CDR2 FYNNEI. The CDR3 DNA sequence: TGTGCCCGCCGCGCAGGGGCCTATGGCTACACCTTC. This codes for CARRAGAYGYTF.

This clone was seen a handful of times. The V and J genes are TRBV5-1 and TRBJ1-5; D unresolved. CDR1 is SGHRS, CDR2 YFSETQ, per germline. The CDR3 totals 14 residues. Trimming left V 4 bases short and J 0 bases short, with 8 bases between. The CDR3, as DNA: TGCGCCAGCAGCCCGGGGAATAGCAATCAGCCCCAGCATTTT. Amino acid sequence: CASSPGNSNQPQHF.

The chain links TRBV11-3 to TRBJ2-1; 10 bases match TRBD2. Per germline, CDR1 SGHNT and CDR2 YENEEA. V lost 5 bases, J lost 2 bases, and 3 bases stayed unmatched. The CDR3 has 15 residues. CDR3 protein: CASSPGTSAYNEQFF. For the CDR3, the DNA is TGTGCCAGCAGCCCCGGGACTAGCGCCTACAATGAGCAGTTCTTC.

This chain links TRBV29-1 with TRBJ2-7; perhaps TRBD1 as D (7 bases). The CDR3 consists of 12 residues. The V gene's germline CDR1 is SQVTM and CDR2 ANQGSEA. The V and J ends lost 6 bases and 5 bases respectively, with 14 bases between them. The CDR3 region is CSVGGGWDEQYV. As DNA, the CDR3 is TGCAGCGTCGGAGGGGGCTGGGACGAGCAGTACGTC.

This clone appeared once. The chain uses TRBV4-3 and TRBJ1-1; weak D call: TRBD1 (5 bases). Per germline, CDR1 LGHNA and CDR2 YSLEER. CDR3 length equals 13 residues. Deletions cut 1 base from V and 3 bases from J, with 6 bases between. The CDR3 region has the DNA TGCGCCAGCAGCCAAGCAGGGTACACTGAAGCTTTCTTT. Protein sequence: CASSQAGYTEAFF.

The V call is TRBV5-1, the J call TRBJ2-3, with 10 bases that match TRBD2. Per the germline V gene, CDR1 is SGHRS and CDR2 is YFSETQ. CDR3 length equals 18 residues. V was pared by 0 bases and J by 0 bases, with 7 bases of the junction left unmatched. The CDR3 DNA reads TGCGCCAGCAGCTTGGGGTCTCTAGCGGGGGATAGCACAGATACGCAGTATTTT. Its protein product is CASSLGSLAGDSTDTQYF.

This chain uses TRBV29-1 with TRBJ1-2; the D gene is possibly TRBD1 (5 bases). The CDR3 contains 13 residues. The V and J ends lost 0 bases and 4 bases respectively, with 9 bases between them. Germline V gives CDR1 SQVTM, CDR2 ANQGSEA. The CDR3 sequence: CSVEDRAIYGYTF. CDR3 bases: TGCAGCGTTGAAGACAGGGCCATCTATGGCTACACCTTC.

The chain combines TRBV7-2 with TRBJ1-6; D not resolved. The V end lost 1 base, the J end lost 8 bases, and 18 bases lay between the germline ends. The germline V gene has CDR1 SGHTA and CDR2 FQGNSA. This CDR3 region has 17 residues. This CDR3 reads CASSLGLGLLRDSPLHF. DNA of the CDR3: TGTGCCAGCAGCTTAGGGTTAGGGCTCCTGAGGGATTCACCCCTCCACTTT.

The chain combines TRBV5-6 with TRBJ2-7; a weak D match, TRBD2 (6 bases). The germline V and J ends were trimmed by 4 bases and 2 bases, with 13 bases remaining between them. CDR1 and CDR2 from the germline V gene are SGHDT and YYEEEE. The CDR3 runs to 14 residues. The CDR3 sequence: CASSKEGFAYEQYV. The CDR3, as DNA: TGTGCCAGCAGCAAGGAGGGGTTTGCCTACGAGCAGTACGTC.

The V and J genes are TRBV6-5 and TRBJ1-4; unclear D gene. V lost 4 bases and J 10 bases, leaving 22 bases between the germline ends. Per the germline V gene, CDR1 is MNHEY and CDR2 is SVGAGI. The CDR3 extends over 16 amino acids. The CDR3 region is CASSSQVGRVLAKLFF. The CDR3 DNA is TGTGCCAGCAGTTCGCAGGTGGGGAGGGTACTAGCAAAACTGTTTTTT.

The chain is built from TRBV7-3 and TRBJ2-2; TRBD1 might be the D (6 bases). CDR1 SGHTA and CDR2 FQGTGA come from the germline V gene. This CDR3 comprises 16 residues. V lost 3 bases and J lost 0, with 11 bases in between. The CDR3: CASSFSGASNTGELFF. CDR3 nucleotide sequence: TGTGCCAGCAGCTTTTCAGGGGCCTCGAACACCGGGGAGCTGTTTTTT.

The V gene is TRBV7-3, the J gene TRBJ2-7; TRBD2 agrees at 7 bases. From germline, CDR1 is SGHTA and CDR2 FQGTGA. The CDR3 runs 17 residues. With V trimmed by 2 bases and J by 0 bases, 10 bases remained unmatched. The CDR3 bases are TGTGCCAGCAGCTTAGGTCCGAGCGGGGATACCTCCTACGAGCAGTACTTC. It encodes CASSLGPSGDTSYEQYF. The entire variable domain, with the rest obtained from reference TRBV7-3 and TRBJ2-7, is as follows: GAGVSQTPSNKVTEKGKYVELRCDPISGHTALYWYRQSLGQGPEFLIYFQGTGAADDSGLPNDRFFAVRPEGSVSTLKIQRTERGDSAVYLCASSLGPSGDTSYEQYFGPGTRLTVT.

The V and J genes are TRBV5-5 and TRBJ2-1; TRBD2 is a possible D gene (5 bases). CDR1 is SGHKS, CDR2 YYEKEE, per germline (reference sequence). V was trimmed by 1 base and J by 0 bases, leaving 8 bases between them. The CDR3 is 15 residues long. CDR3 nucleotides: TGTGCCAGCAGCTTGTCGGGGAGCTCCTACAATGAGCAGTTCTTC. Its protein product is CASSLSGSSYNEQFF. Full variable domain (missing parts from reference TRBV5-5 and TRBJ2-1): DAGVTQSPTHLIKTRGQQVTLRCSPISGHKSVSWYQQVLGQGPQFIFQYYEKEERGRGNFPDRFSARQFPNYSSELNVNALLLGDSALYLCASSLSGSSYNEQFFGPGTRLTVL.

The chain couples TRBV4-2 to TRBJ2-3, with 9 bases that match TRBD1. The CDR3 is 17 residues long. Germline V lookup: CDR1 LGHNA, CDR2 YNFKEQ. Losses at the gene ends were 0 bases for V and 3 bases for J; bases not matched to a gene: 7. The CDR3 loop is CASSQEVGTGTTDTQYF. The CDR3 DNA is TGTGCCAGCAGCCAAGAAGTAGGGACAGGGACGACAGATACGCAGTATTTT.

This chain joins TRBV9 and TRBJ1-1; D is perhaps TRBD1 (6 bases). There are 13 residues in the CDR3. The V gene's germline CDR1 is SGDLS and CDR2 YYNGEE. Trimming cost V 8 bases and J 4 bases, with 15 bases left between them. This CDR3 is CASNKGGRTEAFF. The CDR3 bases are TGTGCCAGTAACAAGGGGGGGCGCACTGAAGCTTTCTTT. Together with reference TRBV9 and TRBJ1-1, the CDR3 gives the full variable domain: DSGVTQTPKHLITATGQRVTLRCSPRSGDLSVYWYQQSLDQGLQFLIQYYNGEERAKGNILERFSAQQFPDLHSELNLSSLELGDSALYFCASNKGGRTEAFFGQGTRLTVV.

This clone was seen a single time. The chain couples TRBV7-2 to TRBJ1-2, with 7 bases identical to TRBD1. V trimming: 8 bases; J trimming: 4 bases; junction bases outside the gene matches: 16. CDR1 and CDR2 from the germline V gene are SGHTA and FQGNSA. This CDR3 comprises 16 residues. The CDR3 reads CASALFTGAGTYGYTF. CDR3 sequence (DNA): TGTGCCAGCGCCCTTTTTACAGGGGCGGGAACCTATGGCTACACCTTC.

This chain connects TRBV6-4 to TRBJ1-1; a possible D gene is TRBD1 (6 bases). This CDR3 is 13 amino acids long. Per the germline V gene, CDR1 is MRHNA and CDR2 is SNTAGT. V was pared by 2 bases and J by 2 bases, with 6 bases between. CDR3 region: CASSDGTNTEAFF. CDR3 DNA: TGTGCCAGCAGTGACGGGACAAACACTGAAGCTTTCTTT.

The J gene is TRBJ1-2, the V gene TRBV24-1; TRBD1 might be the D (5 bases). CDR1 is KGHDR and CDR2 is SFDVKD in the germline V gene. There are 14 residues in the CDR3. Trimming left V 0 bases short and J 8 bases short, with 12 bases between. The CDR3 DNA reads TGTGCCACCAGTGATTTGGGCAGGGTGAACGGCTACACCTTC. Translating it yields CATSDLGRVNGYTF.

V usage is TRBV28 and J usage is TRBJ2-7, with TRBD1 identical over 8 bases. This CDR3 is built from 14 residues. CDR1 and CDR2 from the germline V gene are MDHEN and SYDVKM. The chain's CDR3 is CARKRGQAFYEQYV. The CDR3 DNA follows: TGTGCTAGAAAACGGGGACAGGCATTTTACGAGCAGTACGTC.

This chain connects TRBV9 to TRBJ2-1, with 7 nucleotides matching TRBD2. The germline V gene has CDR1 SGDLS and CDR2 YYNGEE. V trimming: 4 bases; J trimming: 10 bases; junction bases outside the gene matches: 11. The CDR3 is 14 residues long. The CDR3 DNA reads TGTGCCAGCAGCCAAGAGGGAGGGCAGCTCGAGCAGTTCTTC. This sequence encodes CASSQEGGQLEQFF.

To note about this clone: The sample contains more than one DNA sequence encoding this CDR3. The chain employs TRBV20-1 and TRBJ2-1, with no clear D. V was pared by 5 bases and J by 10 bases, with 12 bases between. Germline CDR1 is DFQATT and CDR2 is SNEGSKA (reference sequence). The CDR3 spans 11 residues. Here the CDR3 DNA reads TGCAGTGCTCGTGGGTCAGGAGAGCAGTTCTTC. Its translation is CSARGSGEQFF.

As concerns this clone: Other DNA sequences in the same sample also yield this CDR3. V and J are TRBV6-4 and TRBJ2-3; 10 bases are a match to TRBD2. The CDR3 runs to 14 residues. V shed 2 bases and J 4 bases; nucleotides not matched to a gene: 0. Germline V CDR1 and CDR2: MRHNA, SNTAGT. Here the CDR3 DNA reads TGTGCCAGCAGTGACAGCGGGGGGGCAGATACGCAGTATTTT. Its translation is CASSDSGGADTQYF.

As DNA, the CDR3 is TGTGCCATCAGTGAGAGCGGACAGCGCAATCAGCCCCAGCATTTT. Translation: CAISESGQRNQPQHF. The chain has TRBV10-3 and TRBJ1-5; a possible D gene is TRBD1 (6 bases). From germline, CDR1 is ENHRY and CDR2 SYGVKD. V was clipped by 2 bases and J by 2 bases, with 10 bases between them. The CDR3 extends over 15 amino acids.

V gene TRBV7-9 combines with J gene TRBJ2-2; the D is unclear. Between the trimmed V and J ends, which lost 5 bases and 0 bases, there was a span of 10 bases. This CDR3 spans 15 amino acids. CDR1 SEHNR and CDR2 FQNEAQ come from the germline V gene (reference sequence). The CDR3 protein is CASSPYGTNTGELFF. The CDR3, as DNA: TGTGCCAGCAGCCCATACGGTACGAACACCGGGGAGCTGTTTTTT.

The V call is TRBV5-1, the J call TRBJ1-1, with D possibly being TRBD1 (6 bases). CDR1 SGHRS and CDR2 YFSETQ come from the germline V gene. The CDR3 runs 13 residues. Trimming took off 7 bases at V and 5 bases at J, with 15 bases between the two ends. CDR3 sequence reads: CASGEQGWTEAFF. The CDR3 DNA reads TGCGCCAGCGGAGAACAGGGATGGACTGAAGCTTTCTTT.

This chain uses TRBV27 with TRBJ1-2; D gene ambiguous. Looked up from germline, CDR1 is MNHEY and CDR2 is SMNVEV (reference sequence). Trimming shortened V by 9 bases and J by 2 bases, and 19 bases separated the two germline ends. The CDR3 is 15 amino acids. The CDR3, as DNA: TGTGCCAGTTCCCCCGCGCAGGCAGCAAACTATGGCTACACCTTC. As protein: CASSPAQAANYGYTF.

CDR3 amino acids: CANTASSGGRGTGELFF. For the CDR3, the DNA is TGTGCCAACACCGCTAGTTCGGGGGGGCGAGGCACCGGGGAGCTGTTTTTT. The V and J genes are TRBV2 and TRBJ2-2, with 8 bases that match TRBD2. This CDR3 spans 17 amino acids. Looked up from germline, CDR1 is SNHLY and CDR2 is FYNNEI. V shed 10 bases, J shed 4 bases, and the junction held 17 bases outside the gene matches.

This clone was counted between two and nine times. The chain employs TRBV2 and TRBJ2-3, with D possibly being TRBD2 (5 bases). V was cut by 2 bases and J by 1 base, with 13 bases left in between. Per the germline V gene, CDR1 is SNHLY and CDR2 is FYNNEI. The CDR3 is 16 residues long. This chain's CDR3 is CASSETASPGTDTQYF. The CDR3 DNA reads TGTGCCAGCAGTGAAACGGCTAGCCCCGGCACAGATACGCAGTATTTT.

This clone was counted once. The V gene is TRBV2, the J gene TRBJ2-7, with 7 bases fitting TRBD2. Looked up from germline, CDR1 is SNHLY and CDR2 is FYNNEI. The CDR3 has 13 amino acids. The J segment lost 11 bases and the V segment lost 5 bases, leaving 12 bases of the junction unmatched. The CDR3 sequence is CASSRGDGRREYV. The DNA for the CDR3 is TGTGCCAGCAGTCGGGGGGACGGTCGGCGGGAGTACGTC.

DNA for the CDR3: TGTGCCAGCAGTTTAAAACAGGGCCATGGCTACACCTTC. As protein: CASSLKQGHGYTF. The V and J genes are TRBV28 and TRBJ1-2, with D maybe TRBD1 (6 bases). The V end lost 2 bases, the J end lost 6 bases, and 10 bases lay between the germline ends. There are 13 residues in the CDR3. CDR1 MDHEN and CDR2 SYDVKM come from the germline V gene.

This clone was detected a few times. The rearrangement uses TRBV5-1 and TRBJ1-1, with 9 nucleotides matching TRBD1. The CDR3 is made up of 15 amino acids. Germline CDR1 and CDR2: SGHRS and YFSETQ. V gave up 0 bases and J gave up 4 bases; unmatched junction bases: 4. The CDR3, as DNA: TGCGCCAGCAGCTTGGCGGGACAGGGTCGCACTGAAGCTTTCTTT. Amino acid sequence: CASSLAGQGRTEAFF.